Presented here are 28 T cell receptor beta chains from one specimen sequenced in a study of T cell responses to AZD1222 COVID-19 vaccine. The method was immunoSEQ multiplex PCR; TCRdb's version includes in-frame clones alone and lacks a portion of them. This sample carries some 110,000 clones, 75% to 90% of them seen once, and the ten largest clones take roughly 7%. Material: peripheral blood, obtained 28 days after the second AZD1222 dose. These receptors came from an adult who received the AZD1222 COVID-19 vaccine.

The chain recombines TRBV11-2 with TRBJ2-5; 9 bases agree with TRBD2. V was pared by 1 base and J by 2 bases, with 2 bases of the junction left unmatched. This CDR3 is built from 15 residues. Germline CDR1 is SGHAT and CDR2 is FQNNGV. The chain's CDR3 is CASSLGLAGQETQYF. In DNA form, the CDR3 reads TGTGCCAGCAGCTTAGGGCTAGCGGGACAAGAGACCCAGTACTTC. Combining the CDR3 with reference TRBV11-2 and TRBJ2-5 gives the whole variable domain EAGVAQSPRYKIIEKRQSVAFWCNPISGHATLYWYQQILGQGPKLLIQFQNNGVVDDSQLPKDRFSAERLKGVDSTLKIQPAKLEDSAVYLCASSLGLAGQETQYFGPGTRLLVL.

This chain joins TRBV7-9 and TRBJ2-5; no clear D gene. Trimming stripped 4 bases from V and 1 base from J, with 16 bases between. The germline gives CDR1 SEHNR, CDR2 FQNEAQ (reference sequence). The CDR3 runs 16 residues. For the CDR3, the DNA is TGTGCCAGCAGCTCCAGCCCCCAGGAGCCCCAAGAGACCCAGTACTTC. Its protein product is CASSSSPQEPQETQYF.

This chain uses TRBV7-9 with TRBJ2-6; D is perhaps TRBD2 (5 bases). The CDR3 length is 16 residues. CDR1 is SEHNR and CDR2 is FQNEAQ in the germline V gene (reference sequence). V gave up 1 base and J gave up 0 bases, with 7 bases separating them. CDR3 region: CASSLVGSSGANVLTF. The CDR3 coding sequence is TGTGCCAGCAGCTTAGTTGGGAGCTCTGGGGCCAACGTCCTGACTTTC.

This CDR3 is CASEGPTSYEQYF. In DNA form, the CDR3 reads TGTGCCAGTGAGGGACCTACTTCCTACGAGCAGTACTTC. This rearrangement joins TRBV28 to TRBJ2-7; either TRBD1 or TRBD2 may fit D (5 bases each). V lost 9 bases to trimming and J lost 1 base, with 13 bases between them. CDR1 and CDR2 (germline): MDHEN, SYDVKM. The CDR3 extends over 13 amino acids.

This clone appeared a single time. Here the CDR3 reads CASSFSAGHADTQYF. In nucleotides, the CDR3 is TGTGCCAGCAGTTTCTCTGCGGGTCATGCAGATACGCAGTATTTT. This chain uses TRBV27 with TRBJ2-3, with a weak D call TRBD2 (5 bases). The CDR3 loop spans 15 amino acids. Germline loops: CDR1 MNHEY, CDR2 SMNVEV (reference sequence). V dropped 3 bases and J dropped 4 bases, with 14 bases sitting between them.

This sequence joins TRBV6-1 and TRBJ1-2; TRBD1 matches 7 bases. V gave up 0 bases and J gave up 6 bases; unmatched junction bases: 7. This CDR3 is built from 15 residues. CDR1 and CDR2 (germline): MNHNS, SASEGT. The CDR3: CASSEALTGMDGYTF. The CDR3 DNA reads as TGTGCCAGCAGTGAAGCCCTGACAGGGATGGATGGCTACACCTTC.

The V and J genes are TRBV7-2 and TRBJ2-7; 11 bases fit TRBD2. The CDR3 consists of 14 residues. The V and J ends lost 6 bases and 1 base, in that order; junction bases with no gene match: 2. CDR1 is SGHTA, CDR2 FQGNSA, per germline. CDR3 loop: CASRIAGGSYEQYF. As DNA, the CDR3 is TGTGCCAGCAGGATAGCGGGGGGGTCCTACGAGCAGTACTTC.

The V and J genes are TRBV12-5 and TRBJ2-7; TRBD2 might be the D (5 bases). The CDR3 spans 13 residues. Germline values: CDR1 LGHNT, CDR2 FRNRAP. V lost 7 bases and J 2 bases, leaving 12 bases between the germline ends. CDR3 sequence reads: CASALTGAYEQYF. DNA for the CDR3: TGTGCTAGTGCCCTCACCGGGGCCTACGAGCAGTACTTC.

V gene TRBV30 combines with J gene TRBJ1-5; D is unclear. The germline V and J ends were trimmed by 1 base and 0 bases, with 16 bases remaining between them. The germline V gene encodes CDR1 GTSNPN and CDR2 SVGIG (reference sequence). This CDR3 has 17 residues. The CDR3 bases are TGTGCCTGGAGTGCAACCAGGACCATCTATAGCAATCAGCCCCAGCATTTT. This translates into CAWSATRTIYSNQPQHF.

J is TRBJ1-6 and V is TRBV7-6; 8 bases map to TRBD1. V lost 4 bases and J lost 10; bases outside the gene matches: 9. Germline lookup yields CDR1 SGHVS and CDR2 FNYEAQ. The CDR3 runs to 15 residues. The chain's CDR3 is CASSSRTGQRSPLHF. CDR3 coding DNA: TGTGCCAGCAGCTCAAGGACAGGGCAGCGATCACCCCTCCACTTT.

This chain joins TRBV19 and TRBJ1-5; 7 bases agree with TRBD1. V was clipped by 5 bases and J by 2 bases; unmatched bases: 12. Germline V CDR1 and CDR2: LNHDA, SQIVND (reference sequence). This CDR3 has 17 amino acids. The chain's CDR3 is CASSVPGRGGRNQPQHF. The CDR3 DNA sequence: TGTGCCAGTAGTGTCCCCGGTCGAGGGGGCCGCAATCAGCCCCAGCATTTT.

The gene calls are TRBV4-3 and TRBJ2-7; a weak D match, TRBD1 (5 bases). The germline V and J ends were trimmed by 1 base and 1 base, with 11 bases remaining between them. CDR3 size: 15 residues. The germline gives CDR1 LGHNA, CDR2 YSLEER. As DNA, the CDR3 is TGCGCCAGCAGCCAAGCGACAGTCTTATCCTACGAGCAGTACTTC. Translation: CASSQATVLSYEQYF.

This clone appeared once. The genes are TRBV6-4 and TRBJ2-2; no clear D gene. The CDR3 runs to 13 residues. The V end was cut by 6 bases, the J end by 0 bases, with 5 bases between. Germline CDR1 is MRHNA and CDR2 is SNTAGT. CDR3 in amino acids: CASSTTNTGELFF. In nucleotides, the CDR3 is TGTGCCAGCAGCACAACGAACACCGGGGAGCTGTTTTTT.

The chain carries TRBV7-8 and TRBJ2-3; D unresolved. The ends were cut back, 6 bases at V and 4 bases at J, with 5 bases in the middle. CDR3 length: 11 amino acids. Germline-derived CDR1 and CDR2 are SGHVS and FQNEAQ. The CDR3 sequence is CASRNSDTQYF. The CDR3 region has the DNA TGTGCCAGCAGAAACTCAGATACGCAGTATTTT.

J is TRBJ2-7 and V is TRBV4-2; the D gene is possibly TRBD1 (6 bases). This CDR3 is 15 amino acids long. Germline assignment: CDR1 LGHNA and CDR2 YNFKEQ. Trimming left V 1 base short and J 4 bases short, with 14 bases between. The CDR3 nucleotides read TGTGCCAGCAGCCAAGGGACGGGACAAGTTTACGAGCAGTACTTC. This codes for CASSQGTGQVYEQYF.

The chain couples TRBV2 to TRBJ2-1, with TRBD1 matching 12 bases. The CDR3 sequence is 15 residues long. V gave up 8 bases and J gave up 7 bases; unmatched junction bases: 9. CDR1 is SNHLY, CDR2 FYNNEI, per germline. The CDR3 loop is CASLGQGAVRNEQFF. CDR3 coding DNA: TGTGCCAGCTTGGGACAGGGGGCCGTTCGGAATGAGCAGTTCTTC. The complete variable domain, with remaining parts taken from reference TRBV2 and TRBJ2-1, reads EPEVTQTPSHQVTQMGQEVILRCVPISNHLYFYWYRQILGQKVEFLVSFYNNEISEKSEIFDDQFSVERPDGSNFTLKIRSTKLEDSAMYFCASLGQGAVRNEQFFGPGTRLTVL.

The CDR3: CASSREGQGASEAFF. Here the CDR3 DNA reads TGTGCCAGCAGCCGGGAGGGACAGGGGGCTTCTGAAGCTTTCTTT. The rearrangement links TRBV6-6 to TRBJ1-1; 12 nucleotides agree with TRBD1. This CDR3 region has 15 residues. V trimming: 6 bases; J trimming: 6 bases; junction bases outside the gene matches: 8. Germline CDR1 and CDR2: MNHNY and SVGAGI (reference sequence).

This clone was seen only a few times. V gene TRBV6-5 combines with J gene TRBJ2-2; possible D gene TRBD2, 6 bases. This CDR3 contains 14 residues. CDR1 and CDR2 (germline): MNHEY, SVGAGI. Trimming left V 8 bases short and J 5 bases short, with 15 bases between. The CDR3, as DNA: TGTGCCAGCCTCGGAAGGGCGGGGACCGGGGAGCTGTTTTTT. Residues: CASLGRAGTGELFF.

The chain combines TRBV27 with TRBJ2-5, with TRBD2 as a possible D gene (6 bases). The CDR3 covers 15 residues. V gave up 4 bases and J gave up 4 bases, with 16 bases separating them. Germline CDR1 MNHEY, CDR2 SMNVEV (reference sequence). The CDR3 sequence is CASSSGVAGLETQYF. CDR3 DNA: TGTGCCAGCAGTTCGGGGGTAGCCGGGCTAGAGACCCAGTACTTC.

This sequence joins TRBV2 and TRBJ1-2, with 10 bases fitting TRBD1. The germline gives CDR1 SNHLY, CDR2 FYNNEI. The junction had 2 bases not matched to a gene; V was cut back by 7 bases and J by 0 bases. The CDR3 sequence is 14 residues long. CDR3 nucleotide sequence: TGTGCCAGCAATGGACAGGGGGCTAACTATGGCTACACCTTC. Encoded protein: CASNGQGANYGYTF.

In its sample, this clone was seen once. The rearrangement joins TRBV7-9 to TRBJ2-3, with 12 bases that match TRBD1. With 5 bases clipped from V and 5 bases from J, the junction kept 8 bases outside the gene matches. The CDR3 sequence is 16 residues long. Germline V gives CDR1 SEHNR, CDR2 FQNEAQ (reference sequence). In DNA form, the CDR3 reads TGTGCCAGCAGCCCACCGGGACAGGGGGCTATAGATACGCAGTATTTT. It translates to CASSPPGQGAIDTQYF.

This chain links TRBV4-1 with TRBJ2-7; the D call may be TRBD1 or TRBD2 (5 bases each). The CDR3 length is 14 residues. Trimming cost V 4 bases and J 0 bases, with 10 bases left between them. In germline, CDR1 is MGHRA, CDR2 YSYEKL. The CDR3 loop is CASSPGTFSYEQYF. Written as DNA, the CDR3 is TGCGCCAGCAGCCCAGGGACCTTCTCCTACGAGCAGTACTTC.

The V call is TRBV19, the J call TRBJ1-2; D uncertain. Germline V CDR1 and CDR2: LNHDA, SQIVND (reference sequence). There are 13 residues in the CDR3. Trimming took off 5 bases at V and 0 bases at J, with 7 bases between the two ends. CDR3 amino acids: CASSETPNYGYTF. DNA for the CDR3: TGTGCCAGTAGTGAGACACCTAACTATGGCTACACCTTC.

The chain combines TRBV15 with TRBJ2-3; 11 bases map to TRBD2. The CDR3 consists of 16 residues. J was trimmed by 8 bases and V by 6 bases; bases with no gene match: 13. The germline gives CDR1 LNHNV, CDR2 YYDKDF (reference sequence). The CDR3 here is CATRKAGTSGFVTQYF. The CDR3 DNA follows: TGTGCCACCAGGAAGGCCGGGACTAGCGGTTTTGTTACGCAGTATTTT.

The count of this clone is one. V gene TRBV7-2 combines with J gene TRBJ2-5; 7 bases align to TRBD2. Germline lookup yields CDR1 SGHTA and CDR2 FQGNSA. The CDR3 loop spans 14 amino acids. The V and J ends lost 5 bases and 0 bases, in that order; junction bases with no gene match: 3. The CDR3 region is CASSPSGYQETQYF. DNA for the CDR3: TGTGCCAGCAGCCCTAGCGGATACCAAGAGACCCAGTACTTC.

The CDR3 reads CASSLVQGSEKLFF. DNA for the CDR3: TGCGCCAGCAGCTTGGTCCAGGGAAGTGAAAAACTGTTTTTT. The chain employs TRBV5-1 and TRBJ1-4; D may be TRBD1 (5 bases). From germline, CDR1 is SGHRS and CDR2 YFSETQ. The CDR3 sequence is 14 residues long. V gave up 0 bases and J gave up 7 bases, with 10 bases separating them.

This clone is a singleton in its sample. The chain joins TRBV3-1 (or the pseudogene TRBV3-2) to TRBJ2-1; 10 positions agree with TRBD2. V gave up 0 bases and J gave up 3 bases; unmatched junction bases: 5. Germline CDR1 LGHDT, CDR2 YNNKEL (reference sequence). This CDR3 comprises 17 residues. CDR3 sequence (DNA): TGTGCCAGCAGCCAAGATCTACGGACTAGCGGCTACAATGAGCAGTTCTTC. Amino acids: CASSQDLRTSGYNEQFF.

The rearrangement joins TRBV4-1 to TRBJ2-2, with D hard to call. Germline values: CDR1 MGHRA, CDR2 YSYEKL. V was pared by 4 bases and J by 3 bases, with 9 bases between. The CDR3 length is 14 residues. As DNA, the CDR3 is TGCGCCAGCAGCCTCGCTAGAGACACCGGGGAGCTGTTTTTT. Its translation: CASSLARDTGELFF.